This note documents a single TCR beta chain sequence. What it binds is unknown. This sample was included in a study of graft-versus-host responses after intestinal transplantation. The germline gives CDR1 LNHNV, CDR2 YYDKDF (reference sequence). V gave up 3 bases and J gave up 1 base, with 12 bases separating them. The CDR3 extends over 15 amino acids. Overall study findings and caveats: Ileal or blood samples showed some GvH clones first, and such clones were also found in recipient marrow.

TCRdb's table, derived via immunoSEQ multiplex PCR, lists solely in-frame clones and lacks some. Here the sample spans more than 65,000 clones, roughly 91% being singletons. The rearrangement links TRBV15 to TRBJ1-1; possibly TRBD1 for D (5 bases). The clonotype comes from a human donor who received an intestinal transplant. Sequenced here: unstimulated CD8+ T cells sorted from spleen or lymph node cells, sampled before intestinal transplant. Here the CDR3 reads CATSRREGKNTEAFF. The CDR3 nucleotides are TGTGCCACCAGCAGGAGGGAGGGGAAGAACACTGAAGCTTTCTTT.